The 12 T cell receptor beta chains given below trace back to one sample, sequenced in a study of somatic mutations in cytotoxic T cells in rheumatoid arthritis (dated by TCRdb to the late 2010s). Receptors were amplified or captured by the immunoSEQ multiplex PCR assay. TCRdb mirrors the immuneACCESS table, restricted to in-frame sequences. Some clones are absent from its copies; in checked studies, under half trace to an unresolved V gene, and the reason for the others is unknown. The sample yields about 6,300 clones; 77% were counted once. Jointly, the top ten make up 30% of the sample. Sequenced here: CD8+ T cells sorted from blood, sampled at a follow-up visit. Source of these receptors: a woman aged 70-85 years with rheumatoid arthritis.

V is TRBV5-6 and J is TRBJ1-2; no firm D call. V lost 2 bases to trimming and J lost 2 bases, with 7 bases between them. The germline CDR1 and CDR2 sequences are SGHDT and YYEEEE. This CDR3 comprises 13 residues. The CDR3 region has the DNA TGTGCCAGCAGCTTAGGGTCAAACTATGGCTACACCTTC. This encodes CASSLGSNYGYTF.

This sequence joins TRBV5-6 and TRBJ1-4, with 10 bases matching TRBD1. Germline V gene lookup returns CDR1 SGHDT and CDR2 YYEEEE. The CDR3 has 16 amino acids. Germline trimming cut 1 base from V and 11 bases from J; bases unmatched to any gene: 11. CDR3 region: CASSLSHRDRGKKLFF. The CDR3 DNA sequence: TGTGCCAGCAGCTTGTCACACCGGGACAGGGGCAAGAAACTGTTTTTT.

This clone has just a few counts. CDR3 sequence: CASSPVSDSYGYTF. The CDR3 DNA reads as TGTGCCAGCAGCCCGGTCTCTGACAGTTATGGCTACACCTTC. J is TRBJ1-2 and V is TRBV7-9; maybe TRBD1 (5 bases). The CDR3 has 14 amino acids. V lost 5 bases to trimming and J lost 5 bases, with 15 bases between them. Germline V lookup: CDR1 SEHNR, CDR2 FQNEAQ (reference sequence).

The chain carries TRBV27 and TRBJ2-7; the D gene is possibly TRBD2 (6 bases). CDR3 size: 14 residues. Germline assignment: CDR1 MNHEY and CDR2 SMNVEV (reference sequence). V lost 0 bases and J lost 4, with 10 bases in between. CDR3 protein: CASSLSSGTYEQYF. The DNA for the CDR3 is TGTGCCAGCAGTTTATCTAGCGGTACTTACGAGCAGTACTTC.

In this sample, this clone turned up a few times. The chain uses TRBV7-9 and TRBJ2-7; D is perhaps TRBD2 (6 bases). V was cut by 2 bases and J by 0 bases, with 20 bases left in between. This CDR3 region has 18 residues. Germline V CDR1 and CDR2: SEHNR, FQNEAQ (reference sequence). DNA for the CDR3: TGTGCCAGCAGCTTAACAATCGTTCGACAGCGGGCCTCCTACGAGCAGTACTTC. It encodes CASSLTIVRQRASYEQYF. The whole variable domain, remainder taken from reference TRBV7-9 and TRBJ2-7, is DTGVSQNPRHKITKRGQNVTFRCDPISEHNRLYWYRQTLGQGPEFLTYFQNEAQLEKSRLLSDRFSAERPKGSFSTLEIQRTEQGDSAMYLCASSLTIVRQRASYEQYFGPGTRLTVT.

The chain joins TRBV14 to TRBJ2-7, with 8 bases aligning to TRBD2. V lost 3 bases, J lost 2 bases, and 9 bases stayed unmatched. This CDR3 comprises 16 residues. The germline V gene encodes CDR1 SGHDN and CDR2 FVKESK. In nucleotides, the CDR3 is TGTGCCAGCAGCCACGGGAGCGGGGGTTGGGCCTACGAGCAGTACTTC. This gives the protein CASSHGSGGWAYEQYF.

The rearrangement links TRBV6-4 to TRBJ2-2; the D is unclear. The CDR3 has 13 amino acids. V was clipped by 0 bases and J by 6 bases, with 5 bases between them. CDR1 is MRHNA, CDR2 SNTAGT, per germline. The CDR3 sequence: CASSDSVSGELFF. The CDR3 DNA reads as TGTGCCAGCAGTGACTCGGTATCCGGGGAGCTGTTTTTT.

CDR3 nucleotide sequence: TGTGCCAGCAGCCGGGGGAGGCATGAGCAGTTCTTC. Residues: CASSRGRHEQFF. The chain employs TRBV5-6 and TRBJ2-1, with D maybe TRBD2 (6 bases). V lost 4 bases, J lost 8 bases, and 10 bases lay in between. The CDR3 contains 12 residues. Germline lookup yields CDR1 SGHDT and CDR2 YYEEEE. Complete variable domain (other parts from reference TRBV5-6 and TRBJ2-1): DAGVTQSPTHLIKTRGQQVTLRCSPKSGHDTVSWYQQALGQGPQFIFQYYEEEERQRGNFPDRFSGHQFPNYSSELNVNALLLGDSALYLCASSRGRHEQFFGPGTRLTVL.

The DNA of the CDR3 is TGTGCCAGCGGACAGCTTGGGGCATACGAGCAGTACTTC. As protein: CASGQLGAYEQYF. The chain is built from TRBV27 and TRBJ2-7; the D gene is possibly TRBD1 (6 bases). Germline V gene lookup returns CDR1 MNHEY and CDR2 SMNVEV (reference sequence). The CDR3 loop spans 13 amino acids. V lost 8 bases, J lost 4 bases, and 15 bases lay in between.

The J gene is TRBJ1-2, the V gene TRBV9; no clear D gene. Germline V gene lookup returns CDR1 SGDLS and CDR2 YYNGEE. The CDR3 totals 16 residues. The V end was cut by 0 bases, the J end by 4 bases, with 16 bases between. CDR3 in amino acids: CASSVAGSSTVYGYTF. The DNA of the CDR3 is TGTGCCAGCAGCGTAGCGGGGAGCTCGACGGTCTATGGCTACACCTTC.

The chain links TRBV4-1 to TRBJ2-7; 7 bases map to TRBD1. This CDR3 spans 17 amino acids. V lost 1 base, J lost 2 bases, and 11 bases stayed unmatched. CDR1 MGHRA and CDR2 YSYEKL come from the germline V gene. The CDR3 nucleotides are TGCGCCAGCAGCCAAGGTTACCACAAGACAGGGACCTACGAGCAGTACTTC. Amino acids: CASSQGYHKTGTYEQYF.

The chain employs TRBV9 and TRBJ2-1; 16 nucleotides agree with TRBD2. V was clipped by 0 bases and J by 1 base; unmatched bases: 10. The germline gives CDR1 SGDLS, CDR2 YYNGEE. This CDR3 spans 21 amino acids. CDR3 sequence reads: CASSVGATGTSGRGSYNEQFF. The CDR3 DNA follows: TGTGCCAGCAGCGTAGGGGCGACCGGGACTAGCGGGAGGGGGTCCTACAATGAGCAGTTCTTC.